Listed here are 14 T cell receptor beta chains from one sample, sequenced in a study of cytomegalovirus exposure and HLA in healthy donors. Primers included in the PCR were 60 Vbeta and 13 Jbeta primers. The data were produced by immunoSEQ multiplex PCR, yet TCRdb's version contains in-frame clones alone and is incomplete. The table includes over 100,000 clones, 81% detected once. Sequencing used PBMCs. All receptors come from a woman aged 30 to 39 in good health and CMV-seronegative.

The chain employs TRBV5-1 and TRBJ1-1; D is uncertain. CDR3 length: 14 residues. Germline-derived CDR1 and CDR2 are SGHRS and YFSETQ. Deletions cut 6 bases from V and 0 bases from J, with 12 bases between. CDR3 bases: TGCGCCAGCACTGTGTACAGCATGAACACTGAAGCTTTCTTT. Its translation: CASTVYSMNTEAFF.

The chain is built from TRBV28 and TRBJ1-4; weak D call: TRBD1 (5 bases). Germline lookup yields CDR1 MDHEN and CDR2 SYDVKM. V was cut by 8 bases and J by 3 bases, with 19 bases left in between. The CDR3 has 16 amino acids. In DNA form, the CDR3 reads TGTGCCAGCCGCCCAAACAGGAAAGGGTCTAATGAAAAACTGTTTTTT. It encodes CASRPNRKGSNEKLFF.

This rearrangement joins TRBV5-1 to TRBJ2-1, with D perhaps TRBD1 (6 bases). This CDR3 comprises 13 residues. Trimming removed 5 bases at V and 4 bases at J, with 10 bases between. Germline CDR1 reads SGHRS; CDR2 reads YFSETQ. The chain's CDR3 is CASRKDSYNEQFF. In DNA form, the CDR3 reads TGCGCCAGCAGGAAGGACAGTTACAATGAGCAGTTCTTC.

The gene calls are TRBV12-5 and TRBJ2-3; the D is unclear. Germline CDR1 reads LGHNT; CDR2 reads FRNRAP. The CDR3 covers 12 residues. The V end was cut by 4 bases, the J end by 5 bases, with 7 bases between. CDR3 in amino acids: CASGWSGDTQYF. CDR3 DNA: TGTGCTAGTGGTTGGTCAGGAGATACGCAGTATTTT.

V is TRBV18 and J is TRBJ2-1, with TRBD1 as a possible D gene (5 bases). Germline loops: CDR1 KGHSH, CDR2 LQKENI. The CDR3 loop spans 18 amino acids. Trimming removed 3 bases from V and 4 bases from J, with 22 bases in between. DNA of the CDR3: TGTGCCAGCTCACCTCTTAAGTTCTGGACAAACTTATACAATGAGCAGTTCTTC. This gives the protein CASSPLKFWTNLYNEQFF. Together with reference TRBV18 and TRBJ2-1, the CDR3 gives the full variable domain: NAGVMQNPRHLVRRRGQEARLRCSPMKGHSHVYWYRQLPEEGLKFMVYLQKENIIDESGMPKERFSAEFPKEGPSILRIQQVVRGDSAAYFCASSPLKFWTNLYNEQFFGPGTRLTVL.

The chain links TRBV10-1 to TRBJ2-6; D gene ambiguous. V was cut by 6 bases and J by 0 bases, with 12 bases left in between. Germline-derived CDR1 and CDR2 are WNHNN and SYGVQD (reference sequence). The CDR3 length is 16 residues. As DNA, the CDR3 is TGCGCCAGCAGCTCGGTCGTAAGCTCTGGGGCCAACGTCCTGACTTTC. This codes for CASSSVVSSGANVLTF.

V and J are TRBV5-6 and TRBJ2-7; possible D gene TRBD2, 6 bases. The CDR3 length is 13 residues. Germline V lookup: CDR1 SGHDT, CDR2 YYEEEE. V lost 3 bases to trimming and J lost 7 bases, with 14 bases between them. The CDR3: CASSWGVGGEQYF. The CDR3 DNA sequence: TGTGCCAGCAGCTGGGGGGTCGGAGGTGAGCAGTACTTC.

This chain joins TRBV7-3 and TRBJ2-1, with 13 bases matching TRBD2. Germline V lookup: CDR1 SGHTA, CDR2 FQGTGA. With 4 bases clipped from V and 13 bases from J, the junction kept 10 bases outside the gene matches. The CDR3 is made up of 15 amino acids. The CDR3 protein is CASSYGLAGAQSQFF. In DNA form, the CDR3 reads TGTGCCAGCAGCTACGGACTAGCGGGGGCCCAATCCCAGTTCTTC. Full variable domain (remainder filled in from reference TRBV7-3 and TRBJ2-1): GAGVSQTPSNKVTEKGKYVELRCDPISGHTALYWYRQSLGQGPEFLIYFQGTGAADDSGLPNDRFFAVRPEGSVSTLKIQRTERGDSAVYLCASSYGLAGAQSQFFGPGTRLTVL.

In its sample, this clone was seen a few times. This CDR3 reads CAGAGGTDTQYF. CDR3 bases: TGTGCTGGAGCGGGCGGAACCGATACGCAGTATTTT. The genes are TRBV12-5 and TRBJ2-3; D is possibly TRBD2 (6 bases). Trimming removed 11 bases from V and 6 bases from J, with 15 bases in between. The germline CDR1 and CDR2 sequences are LGHNT and FRNRAP. The CDR3 totals 12 residues.

J is TRBJ2-3 and V is TRBV19; TRBD1 might be the D (5 bases). V lost 6 bases and J 0 bases, leaving 10 bases between the germline ends. The germline CDR1 and CDR2 sequences are LNHDA and SQIVND (reference sequence). This CDR3 is built from 14 residues. CDR3 DNA sequence: TGTGCCAGTAGAACTCCAGGGAGCACAGATACGCAGTATTTT. The encoded protein is CASRTPGSTDTQYF. The variable domain in full, with the rest retrieved from reference TRBV19 and TRBJ2-3, is DGGITQSPKYLFRKEGQNVTLSCEQNLNHDAMYWYRQDPGQGLRLIYYSQIVNDFQKGDIAEGYSVSREKKESFPLTVTSAQKNPTAFYLCASRTPGSTDTQYFGPGTRLTVL.

There are a few counts of this clone. The junction differs from germline at one of its ends, possibly a read error. The gene calls are TRBV27 and TRBJ1-4; 9 bases line up with TRBD1. CDR1 is MNHEY and CDR2 is SMNVEV in the germline V gene (reference sequence). The CDR3 contains 13 residues. As DNA, the CDR3 is TGTGCCAGCAGTTCAAGCCCACAGGGGGCAGTCATTTTT. Its translation: CASSSSPQGAVIF.

The chain recombines TRBV15 with TRBJ1-1; 7 nucleotides agree with TRBD1. The CDR3 is 16 residues long. CDR1 and CDR2 (germline): LNHNV, YYDKDF (reference sequence). V lost 5 bases to trimming and J lost 1 base; unmatched junction nucleotides: 10. CDR3 DNA sequence: TGTGCCACCAGCGACGGAGAGGACAGGACGAACACTGAAGCTTTCTTT. This encodes CATSDGEDRTNTEAFF.

V is TRBV10-1 and J is TRBJ2-1; D possibly corresponds to TRBD1 (6 bases). V was cut by 3 bases and J by 7 bases, with 16 bases left in between. Germline CDR1 and CDR2: WNHNN and SYGVQD (reference sequence). The CDR3 runs 15 residues. The CDR3 DNA sequence: TGCGCCAGCAGTGACCGGCAGCAGGGGTGGAATGAGCAGTTCTTC. Protein: CASSDRQQGWNEQFF.

This clone occurred once. This chain joins TRBV5-1 and TRBJ1-5, with 8 nucleotides matching TRBD1. With V trimmed by 0 bases and J by 3 bases, 2 bases remained unmatched. CDR1 SGHRS and CDR2 YFSETQ come from the germline V gene. There are 15 residues in the CDR3. The CDR3 coding sequence is TGCGCCAGCAGCTTGGCGGGACAGGTCAATCAGCCCCAGCATTTT. Its translation: CASSLAGQVNQPQHF. Supplemented by reference TRBV5-1 and TRBJ1-5, the full variable domain reads KAGVTQTPRYLIKTRGQQVTLSCSPISGHRSVSWYQQTPGQGLQFLFEYFSETQRNKGNFPGRFSGRQFSNSRSEMNVSTLELGDSALYLCASSLAGQVNQPQHFGDGTRLSIL.